This T cell receptor (beta chain) was captured by sequencing in a study of cytomegalovirus exposure and HLA in healthy donors. Primers: 60 Vbeta forward and 13 Jbeta reverse. The repertoire was sequenced with immunoSEQ multiplex PCR; TCRdb's copy has only in-frame clones and lacks some. The sample consists of 150,000 to 200,000 clones, about 80% of them appearing once. Overall study results and limits: Associated with cytomegalovirus, according to the listing, were 170 or so TCR beta chains.

Points on this clone: What it binds is unknown.

Germline V CDR1 and CDR2: SGHRS, YFSETQ. This CDR3 contains 12 residues. The source is a man in his late teens or twenties in good health and CMV-seronegative. The V and J genes are TRBV5-1 and TRBJ2-5; D is undetermined. The assigned J gene may be wrong: the sequence end matches TRBJ2-7 better. The sample was PBMCs. The CDR3 bases are TGCGCCAGCAGCTTGGGGGGCTACGAGCAGTACTTC. Protein: CASSLGGYEQYF.